Following are 26 T cell receptor beta chains from one sample sequenced in a study of neurological immune-mediated disorders. MiXCR, applied by TCRdb to the 5' RACE reads, yields one record per CDR3 protein. The sample includes tens of thousands of distinct CDR3 sequences, 4% to 6% of them seen just once. The sample consisted of PBMCs. The receptor set was obtained from a young man with multiple sclerosis.

This clonotype came up many times. The chain is built from TRBV20-1 and TRBJ1-2; D gene unclear. This CDR3 is 12 amino acids long. The V end lost 3 bases, the J end lost 3 bases, and 8 bases lay between the germline ends. The germline V gene has CDR1 DFQATT and CDR2 SNEGSKA (reference sequence). As DNA, the CDR3 is TGCAGTGCTAGGAACCAGTACTATGGCTACACCTTC. Protein: CSARNQYYGYTF.

Ten or more counts support this clonotype. The rearrangement joins TRBV5-1 to TRBJ2-7, with 8 positions matching TRBD2. Trimming removed 3 bases from V and 5 bases from J; junction bases left unmatched: 10. Per the germline V gene, CDR1 is SGHRS and CDR2 is YFSETQ. The CDR3 totals 15 residues. The CDR3 DNA reads as TGCGCCAGCAGCTATTTTAGCGGGACCGGCGACGAGCAGTACTTC. Its translation: CASSYFSGTGDEQYF. Together with reference TRBV5-1 and TRBJ2-7, the CDR3 gives the full variable domain: KAGVTQTPRYLIKTRGQQVTLSCSPISGHRSVSWYQQTPGQGLQFLFEYFSETQRNKGNFPGRFSGRQFSNSRSEMNVSTLELGDSALYLCASSYFSGTGDEQYFGPGTRLTVT.

At least ten counts were recorded for this clonotype. V and J are TRBV29-1 and TRBJ2-7, with D perhaps matching TRBD1 (5 bases). Trimming left V 6 bases short and J 0 bases short, with 9 bases between. Germline CDR1 is SQVTM and CDR2 is ANQGSEA. This CDR3 is 12 amino acids long. The CDR3 DNA is TGCAGCGTCGTCGACAGCTCCTACGAGCAGTACTTC. Its protein is CSVVDSSYEQYF.

This clonotype was counted at least ten times. The chain has TRBV5-1 and TRBJ2-1, with D unclear. The CDR3 consists of 11 residues. Germline values: CDR1 SGHRS, CDR2 YFSETQ. Trimming cost V 2 bases and J 8 bases, with 5 bases left between them. CDR3 nucleotides: TGCGCCAGCAGCTTAGAAGATGAGCAGTTCTTC. It specifies CASSLEDEQFF.

This clonotype was counted many times. This sequence joins TRBV12-3 or TRBV12-4 and TRBJ2-1; 9 nucleotides agree with TRBD1. The CDR3 consists of 15 residues. The V and J ends lost 6 bases and 1 base, in that order; junction bases with no gene match: 4. The CDR3 region has the DNA TGTGCCAGCAGCCTGACAGGGGGATCCTACAATGAGCAGTTCTTC. It codes for CASSLTGGSYNEQFF.

This clonotype was recorded at least ten times. The chain has TRBV6-6 and TRBJ1-1; D is unresolved. Per germline, CDR1 MNHNY and CDR2 SVGAGI (reference sequence). The CDR3 runs 17 residues. V was trimmed by 4 bases and J by 4 bases, leaving 22 bases between them. CDR3 sequence: CASSFGFVGARVTEAFF. Here the CDR3 DNA reads TGTGCCAGCAGTTTTGGGTTCGTGGGCGCGAGGGTCACTGAAGCTTTCTTT.

This clonotype occurred many times. The chain employs TRBV6-6 and TRBJ1-5, with 9 bases lining up with TRBD1. CDR1 and CDR2 (germline): MNHNY, SVGAGI (reference sequence). This CDR3 is built from 15 residues. V lost 6 bases and J lost 4; bases outside the gene matches: 7. The CDR3 sequence is CASRSPGTGNQPQHF. CDR3 in DNA: TGTGCCAGCAGAAGCCCCGGGACAGGGAATCAGCCCCAGCATTTT.

The V call is TRBV20-1, the J call TRBJ1-2, with a tentative D call TRBD1 (5 bases). The V gene lost 1 base and the J gene lost 7 bases, with 16 bases spanning the gap. The CDR3 spans 14 residues. Looked up from germline, CDR1 is DFQATT and CDR2 is SNEGSKA (reference sequence). CDR3 amino acids: CSARATGGGFGYTF. The CDR3 DNA follows: TGCAGTGCTAGAGCCACGGGGGGGGGATTTGGCTACACCTTC.

This clonotype was counted at least ten times. The genes are TRBV7-2 and TRBJ2-3; 14 positions agree with TRBD2. Trimming cost V 4 bases and J 4 bases; bases outside gene matches: 4. The V gene's germline CDR1 is SGHTA and CDR2 FQGNSA. The CDR3 contains 16 residues. For the CDR3, the DNA is TGTGCCAGCAGCTACCGACTAGCGGGAGGGTCAGATACGCAGTATTTT. It yields the protein CASSYRLAGGSDTQYF.

This clonotype was counted ten times or more. DNA for the CDR3: TGCAGCGTTGAGGGGCAGGGCCGAGACCCTGAAGCTTTCTTT. Translated, it gives CSVEGQGRDPEAFF. The V gene is TRBV29-1, the J gene TRBJ1-1; D is possibly TRBD1 (5 bases). V was shortened by 3 bases and J by 6 bases, with 17 bases between the two germline ends. CDR1 SQVTM and CDR2 ANQGSEA come from the germline V gene. CDR3 length: 14 residues.

This clonotype was picked up many times. This chain joins TRBV9 and TRBJ1-2, with TRBD1 matching 7 bases. Germline V CDR1 and CDR2: SGDLS, YYNGEE. V lost 0 bases to trimming and J lost 4 bases; unmatched junction nucleotides: 15. The CDR3 spans 18 residues. CDR3 nucleotide sequence: TGTGCCAGCAGCGTAGTTGTCCGGGGGGACAGACGAGGCTATGGCTACACCTTC. Protein product: CASSVVVRGDRRGYGYTF.

The sample holds many counts of this clonotype. The V and J genes are TRBV3-1 and TRBJ2-5; D gene uncertain. With 0 bases removed from V and 0 bases from J, the gap between germline ends came to 14 bases. This CDR3 spans 17 amino acids. CDR1 is LGHDT, CDR2 YNNKEL, per germline (reference sequence). The CDR3 sequence: CASSQDVWRQHQETQYF. The DNA for the CDR3 is TGTGCCAGCAGCCAAGATGTCTGGCGTCAGCACCAAGAGACCCAGTACTTC.

This clonotype was recorded at least ten times. The V and J genes are TRBV11-1 and TRBJ2-7, with 7 bases identical to TRBD2. Per the germline V gene, CDR1 is SGHAT and CDR2 is FQDESV (reference sequence). V dropped 5 bases and J dropped 6; count of bases not matched to a gene: 10. The CDR3 has 14 residues. The CDR3 bases are TGTGCCAGCAGCCCGGGCGAAGCGGGACGCGAGCAGTACTTC. This codes for CASSPGEAGREQYF.

Ten or more counts support this clonotype. At one end, the junction sequence differs from germline, possibly due to a read error. This chain joins TRBV18 and TRBJ1-6; 8 bases agree with TRBD1. Germline V lookup: CDR1 KGHSH, CDR2 LQKENI. The CDR3 has 15 amino acids. CDR3 in amino acids: CASSQDRGNNSPLNF. The CDR3 bases are TGTGCCAGCTCCCAAGACAGGGGTAATAATTCACCCCTCAACTTT.

This clonotype was recorded at least ten times. The CDR3 sequence is CASSLFMTDSYEQYF. The CDR3 DNA reads TGTGCCAGCAGCTTATTTATGACAGACTCCTACGAGCAGTACTTC. The genes are TRBV7-2 and TRBJ2-7; D possibly corresponds to TRBD1 (5 bases). The V gene's germline CDR1 is SGHTA and CDR2 FQGNSA. The V end was cut by 2 bases, the J end by 0 bases, with 11 bases between. The CDR3 runs 15 residues.

The chain recombines TRBV29-1 with TRBJ2-3; 8 positions match TRBD1. V was pared by 3 bases and J by 2 bases, with 1 base of the junction left unmatched. Germline CDR1 reads SQVTM; CDR2 reads ANQGSEA. CDR3 length: 13 amino acids. This CDR3 reads CSVETGATDTQYF. DNA for the CDR3: TGCAGCGTTGAGACAGGGGCCACAGATACGCAGTATTTT.

This clonotype was detected ten times or more. The V gene is TRBV5-8, the J gene TRBJ1-3; D possibly corresponds to TRBD1 (5 bases). The CDR3 consists of 17 residues. CDR1 SGHTS and CDR2 YDEGEE come from the germline V gene. V was cut by 4 bases and J by 0 bases, with 17 bases left in between. The CDR3 protein is CASSSRELGVSGNTIYF. DNA for the CDR3: TGTGCCAGCAGCAGCCGGGAGCTAGGGGTCTCTGGAAACACCATATATTTT. The whole variable domain, remainder taken from reference TRBV5-8 and TRBJ1-3, is EAGVTQSPTHLIKTRGQQATLRCSPISGHTSVYWYQQALGLGLQFLLWYDEGEERNRGNFPPRFSGRQFPNYSSELNVNALELEDSALYLCASSSRELGVSGNTIYFGEGSWLTVV.

Ten or more counts support this clonotype. The V call is TRBV20-1, the J call TRBJ2-1; 13 nucleotides line up with TRBD2. This CDR3 spans 14 amino acids. The germline CDR1 and CDR2 sequences are DFQATT and SNEGSKA (reference sequence). Germline trimming cut 5 bases from V and 10 bases from J; bases unmatched to any gene: 8. The CDR3 nucleotides are TGCAGTGCTCGACGGACTAGCGGGGGATTGGAGCAGTTCTTC. Its protein is CSARRTSGGLEQFF.

This clonotype appeared many times. The rearrangement uses TRBV5-4 and TRBJ2-5; TRBD1 or TRBD2 may be the D gene (5 bases each). V was pared by 6 bases and J by 8 bases, with 17 bases between. The CDR3 is made up of 13 amino acids. CDR1 and CDR2 from the germline V gene are SGHNT and YYREEE (reference sequence). The CDR3 DNA follows: TGTGCCAGCAAGGAACGGGACCCCGGCACCCAGTACTTC. This encodes CASKERDPGTQYF. Drawing the rest from reference TRBV5-4 and TRBJ2-5, the complete variable domain is ETGVTQSPTHLIKTRGQQVTLRCSSQSGHNTVSWYQQALGQGPQFIFQYYREEENGRGNFPPRFSGLQFPNYSSELNVNALELDDSALYLCASKERDPGTQYFGPGTRLLVL.

In this sample, this clonotype turned up many times. The J gene is TRBJ2-7, the V gene TRBV6-2 or TRBV6-3; 8 bases line up with TRBD2. Germline CDR1 is MNHEY and CDR2 is SVGEGT. Germline trimming cut 2 bases from V and 10 bases from J; bases unmatched to any gene: 10. This CDR3 has 14 amino acids. In DNA form, the CDR3 reads TGTGCCAGCAGTTACCGAACTAGCGGTATCTATCAGTACTTC. It codes for CASSYRTSGIYQYF.

This clonotype was detected ten times or more. CDR3 in amino acids: CASSLQRGADTGELFF. The CDR3 DNA sequence: TGCGCCAGCAGCTTACAGAGGGGCGCGGACACCGGGGAGCTGTTTTTT. The gene calls are TRBV5-1 and TRBJ2-2; D may correspond to TRBD1 or TRBD2 (5 bases each). The CDR3 contains 16 residues. The V and J ends lost 2 bases and 3 bases respectively, with 14 bases between them. Germline V gives CDR1 SGHRS, CDR2 YFSETQ. Supplemented by reference TRBV5-1 and TRBJ2-2, the full variable domain reads KAGVTQTPRYLIKTRGQQVTLSCSPISGHRSVSWYQQTPGQGLQFLFEYFSETQRNKGNFPGRFSGRQFSNSRSEMNVSTLELGDSALYLCASSLQRGADTGELFFGEGSRLTVL.

There are many counts of this clonotype. The rearrangement links TRBV20-1 to TRBJ1-3, with D tentatively TRBD1 (5 bases). Germline lookup yields CDR1 DFQATT and CDR2 SNEGSKA (reference sequence). The CDR3 spans 14 residues. V lost 0 bases to trimming and J lost 2 bases, with 8 bases between them. The chain's CDR3 is CSARDRRAGNTIYF. DNA of the CDR3: TGCAGTGCTAGAGACCGCAGGGCTGGAAACACCATATATTTT.

The chain couples TRBV5-5 to TRBJ2-1; the match to TRBD1 covers 8 bases. The germline V gene encodes CDR1 SGHKS and CDR2 YYEKEE (reference sequence). This CDR3 has 15 residues. V dropped 5 bases and J dropped 4; count of bases not matched to a gene: 8. The CDR3 here is CASRTTGEFYNEQFF. CDR3 bases: TGTGCCAGCAGGACGACAGGGGAATTTTACAATGAGCAGTTCTTC. Full variable domain (outside the CDR3, taken from reference TRBV5-5 and TRBJ2-1): DAGVTQSPTHLIKTRGQQVTLRCSPISGHKSVSWYQQVLGQGPQFIFQYYEKEERGRGNFPDRFSARQFPNYSSELNVNALLLGDSALYLCASRTTGEFYNEQFFGPGTRLTVL.

This clonotype came up many times. The gene calls are TRBV6-5 and TRBJ2-2, with 7 positions matching TRBD2. CDR3 length: 16 residues. V dropped 6 bases and J dropped 4; count of bases not matched to a gene: 11. Germline V CDR1 and CDR2: MNHEY, SVGAGI. CDR3 DNA sequence: TGTGCCAGCAGCGAGGCGGGTAGGGAGGGCACCGGGGAGCTGTTTTTT. As protein: CASSEAGREGTGELFF.

In this sample, this clonotype turned up many times. J is TRBJ1-2 and V is TRBV5-6; TRBD1 might be the D (6 bases). The CDR3 has 14 amino acids. Trimming removed 1 base from V and 3 bases from J, with 10 bases in between. Germline loops: CDR1 SGHDT, CDR2 YYEEEE. The CDR3 is CASSLWGQDYGYTF. CDR3 in DNA: TGTGCCAGCAGCTTGTGGGGGCAGGACTATGGCTACACCTTC.

In its sample, this clonotype was seen many times. The V and J genes are TRBV30 and TRBJ1-1; no clear D. The V and J ends lost 5 bases and 5 bases respectively, with 9 bases between them. Germline V gene data show CDR1 as GTSNPN and CDR2 as SVGIG (reference sequence). The CDR3 contains 11 residues. The CDR3, as DNA: TGTGCCTGGGTGGGAGGGACTGAAGCTTTCTTT. This gives the protein CAWVGGTEAFF.